These T cell receptor beta chains were read from a single sample in a study of identifying expanded T cells in peripheral blood. Libraries were prepared by immunoSEQ multiplex PCR; TCRdb keeps only in-frame clonotypes and omits some of them. The profile shows around 99,000 clones, about 85% of them singletons. Sequencing input: blood. The receptors shown here come from a person aged 18-70 years in good health. Both conserved end residues are part of each CDR3. Each record gives: D gene, clone size, J gene, V gene, CDR3 DNA, CDR3 protein. D genes are given only for firm matches. Clone size is stated in some rows and not others, as once, few, many or a class when expanded.

TRBD1 | . | TRBJ1-3 | TRBV11-2 | TGTGCCAGCAGCGAAGGGACAGGGGGCGCGTTAAGAAACACCATATATTTT | CASSEGTGGALRNTIYF
. | few | TRBJ1-5 | TRBV10-1 | TGCGCCAGCAGGGTTGATCAGCCCCAGCATTTT | CASRVDQPQHF
TRBD1 | . | TRBJ2-7 | TRBV6-6 | TGTGCCAGCAGTTACTCCACAGGGGACCTCTACGAGCAGTACTTC | CASSYSTGDLYEQYF
TRBD2 | . | TRBJ2-5 | TRBV7-8 | TGTGCCAGCAGCTTTATTTCGGGATGGCGGGGGGGCCGTGAGACCCAGTACTTC | CASSFISGWRGGRETQYF
TRBD2 | . | TRBJ2-1 | TRBV6-5 | TGTGCCAGCAGTGGGGGACTAGATGGCAATGAGCAGTTCTTC | CASSGGLDGNEQFF
. | . | TRBJ2-5 | TRBV6-1 | TGTGCCAGCAGTGCTTCTCTCGGAAGGAAAGAGACCCAGTACTTC | CASSASLGRKETQYF
. | . | TRBJ2-1 | TRBV5-4 | TGTGCCAGAGGATTCGATTCTTTGGCCTACAATGAGCAGTTCTTC | CARGFDSLAYNEQFF
. | few | TRBJ2-7 | TRBV10-3 | TGTGCCATTTCGCGAGGAGAGTACGAGCAGTACTTC | CAISRGEYEQYF
. | . | TRBJ2-7 | TRBV4-2 | TGTGCCAGCAGCCAAGAATTGGGCGTCGAGCAGTACTTC | CASSQELGVEQYF
. | few | TRBJ1-5 | TRBV9 | TGTGCCAGCAGCGTAGAGGGATGGGTCGGTCAGCCCCAGCATTTT | CASSVEGWVGQPQHF
. | once | TRBJ2-1 | TRBV2 | TGTGCCAGCAGTGGCCGTCGGGTGGGAGGATCCAATGAGCAGTTCTTC | CASSGRRVGGSNEQFF
. | . | TRBJ2-5 | TRBV7-8 | TGTGCCAGCAGCAGGGAGGAGCGAGAGACCCAGTACTTC | CASSREERETQYF
. | . | TRBJ2-5 | TRBV28 | TGTGCCAGCGGGACTTCTAAAGAGACCCAGTACTTC | CASGTSKETQYF
. | . | TRBJ1-5 | TRBV28 | TGTGCCAGCAGTCCCTATTCCGGGAATCAGCCCCAGCATTTT | CASSPYSGNQPQHF
. | . | TRBJ1-6 | TRBV4-1 | TGCGCCAGCAGCCAAGGGGCTTCACCCCTCCACTTT | CASSQGASPLHF
. | once | TRBJ1-3 | TRBV2 | TGTGCCAGCACCCCAGGATTCTCTGGAAACACCATATATTTT | CASTPGFSGNTIYF
. | . | TRBJ1-5 | TRBV11-2 | TGTGCCAGCAGCTTGGGCGGGGCGGATCGGGGGCAGCCCCAGCATTTT | CASSLGGADRGQPQHF
. | . | TRBJ2-6 | TRBV14 | TGTGCCAGCAGCCAAGTACAAGGGCCTGGCTCTGGGGCCAACGTCCTGACTTTC | CASSQVQGPGSGANVLTF